This note documents a single TCR beta chain sequence. The table came from immunoSEQ multiplex PCR; TCRdb's copy has only in-frame clones and leaves some out. This sample has 200,000 to 250,000 clones; roughly four fifths occur once, and the top ten carry less than 15%. This entry is derived from a study of blood T cell repertoires in COVID-19. Study background: The analysed material was cDNA or gDNA that came from T cells, B-cell-depleted T cells, or PBMCs.

The V gene lost 6 bases and the J gene lost 9 bases, with 15 bases spanning the gap. Germline CDR1 and CDR2: SGHVS and FNYEAQ. This CDR3 is 13 amino acids long. Sequenced material: peripheral blood. This sequence originates from a woman aged 40 to 55 with acute or convalescent COVID-19. The rearrangement links TRBV7-6 to TRBJ2-1; no clear D. CDR3 amino acids: CASRLDSTVEQFF. For the CDR3, the DNA is TGTGCCAGCAGGCTCGACTCCACTGTTGAGCAGTTCTTC.